This TCR beta chain was observed in a study of cytomegalovirus exposure and HLA in healthy donors. Findings of the study overall: Researchers reported in a later analysis that a missense DCLRE1C variant was tied to TCR beta V- and J-gene trimming. Sequencing probably produced one cluster of sequence variants that were highly shared. The study recorded more than 150 TCR beta chains that were cytomegalovirus-associated. Presence/absence analyses took donor sequencing depth as roughly uniform.

In regard to this clone: Its antigen is unknown.

With 60 Vbeta and 13 Jbeta primers, the PCR was carried out. TCRdb's table, derived via immunoSEQ multiplex PCR, lists solely in-frame clones and lacks some. The sample shows fewer than 180,000 clones, about 60% of them seen only once. This CDR3 has 19 residues. Trimming removed 0 bases from V and 1 base from J; junction bases left unmatched: 11. Germline CDR1 LNHNV, CDR2 YYDKDF (reference sequence). The clonotype was recovered from an older woman in good health and CMV-seropositive. Sequencing used PBMCs. The rearrangement links TRBV15 to TRBJ2-1, with TRBD2 matching over 8 bases. In nucleotides, the CDR3 is TGTGCCACCAGCAGAGACGGAGGTGTGGCGGGAGGATCCTACAATGAGCAGTTCTTC. Translation: CATSRDGGVAGGSYNEQFF.